The rows below give T cell receptor beta chains drawn from one sample of a study of Graves' ophthalmopathy and Graves' hyperthyroidism. TCRdb called the multiplex PCR reads again in MiXCR, with one record for every CDR3 protein. The data show about 240,000 distinct CDR3 sequences, with less than 55% seen just once and around 47% held by the top ten. The sample comprised peripheral blood. The receptors derive from an adult man with Graves' ophthalmopathy. CDR3s include the opening cysteine and the closing phenylalanine or tryptophan. A D gene is named only where the DNA matches it firmly. Some rows mark clone size as missing; the rest say once, few, many or name a class of expanded clone.

v_gene,abundance,d_gene,j_gene,CDR3aa,CDR3nt
TRBV10-3,-,TRBD1,TRBJ1-5,CASSRGQGANQPQHF,TGTGCCAGCAGTCGGGGACAGGGGGCGAATCAGCCCCAGCATTTT
TRBV7-8,-,-,TRBJ1-1,CASSLVFGNTEAFF,TGTGCCAGCAGCTTAGTCTTTGGGAACACTGAAGCTTTCTTT
TRBV7-3,-,-,TRBJ1-1,CASSFGAVGLAEAFF,TGTGCCAGCAGCTTCGGGGCGGTGGGGCTCGCTGAAGCTTTCTTT
TRBV28,few,-,TRBJ1-6,CASGGGSNSPLHF,TGTGCCAGTGGGGGGGGCAGTAATTCACCCCTCCACTTT
TRBV20-1,few,-,TRBJ2-7,CSAGINRYEQYF,TGCAGTGCAGGGATCAACCGCTACGAGCAGTACTTC
TRBV5-1,-,-,TRBJ2-7,CASSLAGNHEQYF,TGCGCCAGCAGCTTGGCAGGGAACCACGAGCAGTACTTC
TRBV5-1,-,-,TRBJ2-2,CASFDRINTGELFF,TGCGCCAGCTTCGACAGGATAAACACCGGGGAGCTGTTTTTT
TRBV13,few,-,TRBJ1-1,CASSLAPTVNTEAFF,TGTGCCAGCAGCTTAGCGCCGACAGTGAACACTGAAGCTTTCTTT
TRBV10-3,-,-,TRBJ2-7,CAISGTIYEQYF,TGTGCCATCAGTGGGACTATTTACGAGCAGTACTTC
TRBV20-1,-,TRBD2,TRBJ2-2,CSARGIAGGTGELFF,TGCAGTGCTAGAGGGATTGCGGGAGGGACCGGGGAGCTGTTTTTT
TRBV6-1,-,-,TRBJ2-5,CASSETLGETQYF,TGTGCCAGCAGTGAAACCCTGGGTGAGACCCAGTACTTC
TRBV29-1,few,-,TRBJ1-3,CSVAWDSGNTIYF,TGCAGCGTCGCCTGGGACTCTGGAAACACCATATATTTT
TRBV7-8,-,-,TRBJ2-5,CASSLAQATATQYF,TGTGCCAGCAGCTTAGCACAGGCCACGGCGACCCAGTACTTC
TRBV15,-,TRBD2,TRBJ2-3,CATSRARGGTDTQYF,TGTGCCACCAGCAGAGCTCGGGGGGGCACAGATACGCAGTATTTT
TRBV29-1,many,-,TRBJ2-2,CSVVSSFTGELFF,TGCAGCGTTGTGAGCTCCTTCACCGGGGAGCTGTTTTTT
TRBV7-2,-,-,TRBJ1-5,CASSSRGWGNQPQHF,TGTGCCAGCAGCTCCAGGGGTTGGGGCAATCAGCCCCAGCATTTT
TRBV7-9,-,TRBD1,TRBJ1-3,CASSLAGTVGNTIYF,TGTGCCAGCAGCCTAGCCGGGACAGTTGGAAACACCATATATTTT
TRBV5-4,-,-,TRBJ1-2,CASSSSGVVYGYTF,TGTGCCAGCAGCTCTTCAGGGGTGGTGTATGGCTACACCTTC
TRBV7-3,-,-,TRBJ1-2,CASSCRTGGYTF,TGTGCCAGCAGCTGTCGAACAGGGGGCTACACCTTC
TRBV20-1,-,TRBD1,TRBJ1-2,CSAIRTGYYGYTF,TGCAGTGCTATTAGGACAGGCTACTATGGCTACACCTTC
TRBV7-8,-,TRBD2,TRBJ2-7,CASSRAPTTSVPYEQYF,TGCGCCAGCAGCCGAGCCCCTACAACTAGCGTACCCTACGAGCAGTACTTC
TRBV14,-,TRBD1,TRBJ1-3,CASSLGGLITGNTIYF,TGTGCCAGCAGCCTAGGGGGCTTGATAACTGGAAACACCATATATTTT
TRBV12-3/TRBV12-4,few,-,TRBJ1-1,CASSLGLGEAFF,TGTGCCAGCAGTTTGGGGCTTGGTGAAGCTTTCTTT
TRBV6-5,-,-,TRBJ1-2,CASSYSREENYGYTF,TGTGCCAGCAGTTACTCGAGGGAAGAGAACTATGGCTACACCTTC
TRBV5-1,-,TRBD1,TRBJ1-3,CASRDREYSGNTIYF,TGCGCCAGCAGGGACAGGGAATACTCTGGAAACACCATATATTTT
TRBV2,-,-,TRBJ1-3,CASLRNAAVAGNTIYF,TGTGCCAGCTTACGTAATGCTGCGGTGGCGGGAAACACCATATATTTT
TRBV29-1,few,-,TRBJ1-3,CSVGTGYGNTIYF,TGCAGCGTAGGCACAGGGTACGGAAACACCATATATTTT
TRBV10-2,many,TRBD2,TRBJ2-7,CASSGGYEQYF,TGTGCCAGCAGCGGGGGCTACGAGCAGTACTTC
TRBV20-1,-,-,TRBJ2-7,CSASSRGRRGGQYF,TGCAGTGCTAGTTCGAGGGGGCGGAGGGGGGGGCAGTACTTC